This TCR beta chain was captured in a study of T cell responses to AZD1222 COVID-19 vaccine. Regarding the study as a whole: Spike-specific TCR breadth rose after two AZD1222 doses, and depth rose as well. Per reports, nearly half of all spike-specific TCRs target regions that are unmutated in variants. Vaccine-related CD4 TCRs covered spike, predominating at 160-218 and 743-854. The donor group comprised mostly white British people and more females; the analysis possibly underestimated clonal diversity.

V dropped 4 bases and J dropped 9; count of bases not matched to a gene: 7. The CDR3 runs to 14 residues. Per the germline V gene, CDR1 is SGHDT and CDR2 is YYEEEE. About this clone itself: What it recognizes is unknown.

Profiled with immunoSEQ multiplex PCR; TCRdb holds only in-frame clones, not every one. This table has fewer than 90,000 clones, about 86% appearing once. Sequenced here: peripheral blood, sampled 28 days after the second AZD1222 dose. The sequence came from an adult who received the AZD1222 COVID-19 vaccine. The chain has TRBV5-6 and TRBJ1-6, with TRBD1 matching 7 bases. The DNA for the CDR3 is TGTGCCAGCAGCGGCTGGGCAGGGGGTTCACCCCTCCACTTT. This gives the protein CASSGWAGGSPLHF.